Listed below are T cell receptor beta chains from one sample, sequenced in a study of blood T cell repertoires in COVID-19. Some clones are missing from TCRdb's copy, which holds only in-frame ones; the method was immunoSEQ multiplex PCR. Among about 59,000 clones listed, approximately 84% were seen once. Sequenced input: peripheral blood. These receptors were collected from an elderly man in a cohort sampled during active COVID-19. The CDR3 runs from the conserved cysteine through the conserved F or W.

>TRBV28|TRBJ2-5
CASTRGGQETQYF
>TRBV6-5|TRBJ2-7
CASRPGQEPYEQYF
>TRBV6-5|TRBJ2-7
CAIKPGLAAYEQYF
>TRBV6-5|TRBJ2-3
CASSTPGTSADTQYF
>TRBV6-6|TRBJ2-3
CASSYVAGGPTDTQYF
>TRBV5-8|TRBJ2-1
CASSLEGVPSYNEQFF
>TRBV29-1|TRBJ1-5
CSVETGNSNQPQHF
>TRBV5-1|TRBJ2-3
CASSLEWRGGLTDTQYF
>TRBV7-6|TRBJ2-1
CASSTRGLVRGLKNEQFF
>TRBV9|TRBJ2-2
CASNPSGAGATGELFF
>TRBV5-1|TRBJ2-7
CASSLSGQGAYEQYF
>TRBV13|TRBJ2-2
CASSLGLAGDDGELFF
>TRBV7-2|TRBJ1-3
CASSTQGSTGNTIYF
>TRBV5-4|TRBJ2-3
CASGSGGYTDTQYF
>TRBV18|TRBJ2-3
CASSPPSATSTDTQYF
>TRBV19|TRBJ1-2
CASSIRTGQGADGYTF
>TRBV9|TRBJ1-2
CASSPGTDNYGYTF
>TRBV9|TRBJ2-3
CASSVAASGGDTQYF
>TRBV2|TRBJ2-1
CASSEQSSGSLSSYNEQFF
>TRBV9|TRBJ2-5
CASSVGRGGETQYF
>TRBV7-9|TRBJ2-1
CASRIAGDSYNEQFF
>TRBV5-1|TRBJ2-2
CASSLVAAVSRTGELFF
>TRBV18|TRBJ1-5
CASSPTGTALRNQPQHF
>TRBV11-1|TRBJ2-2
CASSLSGVRRTGELFF
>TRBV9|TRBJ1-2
CASSSQAGPYGFTF
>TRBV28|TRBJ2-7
CASSLSLTASYEQYF
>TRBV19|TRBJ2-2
CASSMGELNTGELFF
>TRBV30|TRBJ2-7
CAWTGTYEQYF
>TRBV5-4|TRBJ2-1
CASISSGTGGYNEQFF
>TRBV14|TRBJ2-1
CASSRSGTYNEQFF
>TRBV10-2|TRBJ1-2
CASRPGGVSGYTF
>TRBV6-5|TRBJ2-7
CASSSGQNRPYEQYF
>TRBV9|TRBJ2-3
CASSVGPTSGGRTDTQYF
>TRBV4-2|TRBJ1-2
CASSQDPQGSGYTF
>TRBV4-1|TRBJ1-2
CASSQGQGGPGYTF
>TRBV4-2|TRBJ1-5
CASSQGIWADSNQPQHF
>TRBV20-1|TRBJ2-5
CSASPLAGQETQYF
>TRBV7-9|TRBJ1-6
CASSLPGQGASPLHF
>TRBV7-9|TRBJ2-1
CASSLLQGWDEQFF
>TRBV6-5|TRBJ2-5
CASSTGSGGRETQYF
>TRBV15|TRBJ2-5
CATSRDRDFQETQYF
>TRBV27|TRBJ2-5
CASSFRTGGGQETQYF